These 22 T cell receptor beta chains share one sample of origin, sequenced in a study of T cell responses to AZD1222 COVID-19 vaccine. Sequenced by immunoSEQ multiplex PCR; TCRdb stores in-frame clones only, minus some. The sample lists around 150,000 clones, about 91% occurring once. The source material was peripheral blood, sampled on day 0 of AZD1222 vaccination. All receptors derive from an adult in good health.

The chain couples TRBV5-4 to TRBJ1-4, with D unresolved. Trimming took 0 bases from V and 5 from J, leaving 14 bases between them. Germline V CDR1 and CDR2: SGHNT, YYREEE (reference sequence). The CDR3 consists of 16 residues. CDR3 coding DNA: TGTGCCAGCAGCTTGGGGTCGGTGGGCTTAAATGAAAAACTGTTTTTT. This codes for CASSLGSVGLNEKLFF.

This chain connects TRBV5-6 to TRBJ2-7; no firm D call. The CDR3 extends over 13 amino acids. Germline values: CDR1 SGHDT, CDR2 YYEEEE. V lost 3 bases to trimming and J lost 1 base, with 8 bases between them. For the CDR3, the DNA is TGTGCCAGCAGCTCTGACAATTCCTACGAGCAGTACTTC. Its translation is CASSSDNSYEQYF.

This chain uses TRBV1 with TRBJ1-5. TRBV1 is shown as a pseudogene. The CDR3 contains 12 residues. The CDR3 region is CTSSRINQPQHF. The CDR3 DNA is TGCACCAGCAGCCGGATCAATCAGCCCCAGCATTTT.

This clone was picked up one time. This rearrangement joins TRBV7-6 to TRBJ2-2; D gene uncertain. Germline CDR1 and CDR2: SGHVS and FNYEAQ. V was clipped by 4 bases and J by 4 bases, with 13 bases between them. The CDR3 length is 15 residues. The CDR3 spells CASSSYPGSTGELFF. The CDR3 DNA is TGTGCCAGCAGCTCATACCCTGGGTCCACCGGGGAGCTGTTTTTT.

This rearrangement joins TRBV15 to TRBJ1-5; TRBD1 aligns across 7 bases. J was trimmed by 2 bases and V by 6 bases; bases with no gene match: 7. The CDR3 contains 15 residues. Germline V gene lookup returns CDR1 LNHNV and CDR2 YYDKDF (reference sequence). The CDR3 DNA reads TGTGCCACCAGTAGGGGGCTGGTGGGCAATCAGCCCCAGCATTTT. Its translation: CATSRGLVGNQPQHF.

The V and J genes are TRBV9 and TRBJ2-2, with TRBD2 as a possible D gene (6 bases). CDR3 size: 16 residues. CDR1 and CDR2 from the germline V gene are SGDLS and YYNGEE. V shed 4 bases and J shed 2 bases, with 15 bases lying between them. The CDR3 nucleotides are TGTGCCAGCAGCCTTTGGGGTAGCGGAAACACCGGGGAGCTGTTTTTT. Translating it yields CASSLWGSGNTGELFF.

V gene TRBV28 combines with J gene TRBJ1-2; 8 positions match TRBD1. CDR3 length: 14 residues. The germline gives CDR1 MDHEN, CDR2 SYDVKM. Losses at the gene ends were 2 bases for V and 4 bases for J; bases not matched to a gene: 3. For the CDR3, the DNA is TGTGCCAGCAGTTTACAGGGGGCGGTCTATGGCTACACCTTC. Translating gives CASSLQGAVYGYTF.

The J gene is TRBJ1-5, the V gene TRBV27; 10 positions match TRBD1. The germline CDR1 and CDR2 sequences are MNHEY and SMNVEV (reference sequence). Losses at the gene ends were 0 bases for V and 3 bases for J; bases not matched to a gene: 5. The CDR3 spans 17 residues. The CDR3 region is CASSLSGGQGPNQPQHF. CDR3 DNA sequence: TGTGCCAGCAGTTTATCGGGGGGACAGGGGCCCAATCAGCCCCAGCATTTT.

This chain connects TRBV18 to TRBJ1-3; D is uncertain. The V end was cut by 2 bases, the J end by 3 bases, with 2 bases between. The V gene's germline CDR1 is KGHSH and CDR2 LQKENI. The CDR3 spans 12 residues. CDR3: CASSPDGNTIYF. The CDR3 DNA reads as TGTGCCAGCTCACCAGATGGAAACACCATATATTTT.

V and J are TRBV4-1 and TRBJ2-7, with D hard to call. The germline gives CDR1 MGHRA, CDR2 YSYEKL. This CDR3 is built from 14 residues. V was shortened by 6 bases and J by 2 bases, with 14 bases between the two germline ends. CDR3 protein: CASRLTLGAYEQYF. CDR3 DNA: TGCGCCAGCAGGCTCACTCTTGGGGCCTACGAGCAGTACTTC.

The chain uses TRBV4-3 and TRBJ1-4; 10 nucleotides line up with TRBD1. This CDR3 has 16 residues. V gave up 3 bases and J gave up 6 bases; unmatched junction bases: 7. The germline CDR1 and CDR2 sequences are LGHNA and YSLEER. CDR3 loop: CASSQDGQGGYEKLFF. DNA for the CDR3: TGCGCCAGCAGCCAGGATGGACAGGGGGGATATGAAAAACTGTTTTTT.

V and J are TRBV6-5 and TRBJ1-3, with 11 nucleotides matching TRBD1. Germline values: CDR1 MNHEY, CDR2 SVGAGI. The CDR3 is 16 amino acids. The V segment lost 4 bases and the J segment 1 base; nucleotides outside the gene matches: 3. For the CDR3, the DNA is TGTGCCAGCAGTTCGGACAGGGGGCGGTCTGGAAACACCATATATTTT. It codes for CASSSDRGRSGNTIYF.

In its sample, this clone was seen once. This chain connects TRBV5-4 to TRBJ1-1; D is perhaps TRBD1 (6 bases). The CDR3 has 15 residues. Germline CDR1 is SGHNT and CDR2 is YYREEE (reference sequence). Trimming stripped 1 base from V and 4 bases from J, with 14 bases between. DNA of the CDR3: TGTGCCAGCAGCTTGCGCGTGGGGGCTGGCACTGAAGCTTTCTTT. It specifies CASSLRVGAGTEAFF. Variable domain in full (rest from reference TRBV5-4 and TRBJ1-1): ETGVTQSPTHLIKTRGQQVTLRCSSQSGHNTVSWYQQALGQGPQFIFQYYREEENGRGNFPPRFSGLQFPNYSSELNVNALELDDSALYLCASSLRVGAGTEAFFGQGTRLTVV.

CDR3 DNA sequence: TGTGCCAGCAGCCAAGATTTGTCAGATACGCAGTATTTT. Its protein product is CASSQDLSDTQYF. The chain carries TRBV3-1 (or the pseudogene TRBV3-2) and TRBJ2-3; D call uncertain. Trimming cost V 0 bases and J 4 bases, with 5 bases left between them. This CDR3 comprises 13 residues. In germline, CDR1 is LGHDT, CDR2 YNNKEL (reference sequence).

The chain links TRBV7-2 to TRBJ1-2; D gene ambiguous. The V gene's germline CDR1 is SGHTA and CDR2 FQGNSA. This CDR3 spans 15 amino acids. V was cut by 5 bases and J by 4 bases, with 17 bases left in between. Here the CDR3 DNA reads TGTGCCAGCAGCCTCGGACGGAGAAACTTCTATGGCTACACCTTC. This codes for CASSLGRRNFYGYTF.

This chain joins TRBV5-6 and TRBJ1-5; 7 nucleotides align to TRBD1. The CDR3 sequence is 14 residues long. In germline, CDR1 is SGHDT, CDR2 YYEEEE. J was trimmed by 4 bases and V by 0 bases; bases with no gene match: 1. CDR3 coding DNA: TGTGCCAGCAGCTTGGCAGGGGGAAATCAGCCCCAGCATTTT. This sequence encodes CASSLAGGNQPQHF.

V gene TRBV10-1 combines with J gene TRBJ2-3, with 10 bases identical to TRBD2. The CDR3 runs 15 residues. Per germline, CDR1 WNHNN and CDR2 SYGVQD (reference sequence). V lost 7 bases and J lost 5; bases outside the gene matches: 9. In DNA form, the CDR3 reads TGCGCCAGCATCGGACTAGCGGTTTTTCGAGATACGCAGTATTTT. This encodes CASIGLAVFRDTQYF.

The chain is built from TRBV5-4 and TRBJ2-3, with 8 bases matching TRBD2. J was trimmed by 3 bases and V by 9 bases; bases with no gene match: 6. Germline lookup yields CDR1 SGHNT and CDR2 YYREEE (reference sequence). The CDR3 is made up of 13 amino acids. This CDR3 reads CATGGGDTDTQYF. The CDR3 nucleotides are TGTGCCACGGGAGGGGGGGATACAGATACGCAGTATTTT.

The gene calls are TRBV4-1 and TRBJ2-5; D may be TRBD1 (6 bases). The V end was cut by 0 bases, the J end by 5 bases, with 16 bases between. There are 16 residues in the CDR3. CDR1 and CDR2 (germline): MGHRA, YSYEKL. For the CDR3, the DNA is TGCGCCAGCAGCCAAGATAGGGGGAACGTCGTGGAGACCCAGTACTTC. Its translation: CASSQDRGNVVETQYF.

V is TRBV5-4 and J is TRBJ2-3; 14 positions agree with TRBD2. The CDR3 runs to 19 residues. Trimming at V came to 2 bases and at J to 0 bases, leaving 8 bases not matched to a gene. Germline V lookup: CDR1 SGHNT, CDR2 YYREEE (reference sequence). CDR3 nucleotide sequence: TGTGCCAGCAGCTTCTCCGGGACTAGCGGGGGCCCTAGCACAGATACGCAGTATTTT. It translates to CASSFSGTSGGPSTDTQYF.

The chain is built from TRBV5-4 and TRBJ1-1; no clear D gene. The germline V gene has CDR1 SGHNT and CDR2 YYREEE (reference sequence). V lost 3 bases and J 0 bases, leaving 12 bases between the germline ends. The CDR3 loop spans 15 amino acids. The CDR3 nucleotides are TGTGCCAGCAGCTCTGTCGAGACCATGAACACTGAAGCTTTCTTT. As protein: CASSSVETMNTEAFF. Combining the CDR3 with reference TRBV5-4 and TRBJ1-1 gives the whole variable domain ETGVTQSPTHLIKTRGQQVTLRCSSQSGHNTVSWYQQALGQGPQFIFQYYREEENGRGNFPPRFSGLQFPNYSSELNVNALELDDSALYLCASSSVETMNTEAFFGQGTRLTVV.

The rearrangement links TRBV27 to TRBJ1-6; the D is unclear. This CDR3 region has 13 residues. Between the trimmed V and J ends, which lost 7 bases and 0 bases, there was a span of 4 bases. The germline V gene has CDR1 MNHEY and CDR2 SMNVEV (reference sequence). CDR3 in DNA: TGTGCCAGCACGAACTCCTATAATTCACCCCTCCACTTT. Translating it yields CASTNSYNSPLHF.